The clone carrying this T cell receptor beta chain was seen only a few times. The repertoire was sequenced with immunoSEQ multiplex PCR; TCRdb's copy has only in-frame clones and lacks some. This table holds tens of thousands of clones, roughly three quarters found once. Germline CDR1 reads SGHRS; CDR2 reads YFSETQ. Trimming cost V 5 bases and J 2 bases, with 10 bases left between them. CDR3 length equals 14 residues. These data are taken from a study of memory CD4+ T cells and cytomegalovirus serostatus. Single viable CD3+CD4+CD8-CD45RO+ cells were sorted as the memory CD4+ T cells. CMV serostatus came from serum IgG against pp150, pp28, p38, p52.

The rearrangement joins TRBV5-1 to TRBJ2-2; a weak D match, TRBD1 (5 bases). This TCR was recovered from an adult in good health and CMV-seronegative. Sequencing used memory CD4+ T cells from blood. The DNA for the CDR3 is TGCGCCAGCAGGACAGTGACAAACACCGGGGAGCTGTTTTTT. It translates to CASRTVTNTGELFF.